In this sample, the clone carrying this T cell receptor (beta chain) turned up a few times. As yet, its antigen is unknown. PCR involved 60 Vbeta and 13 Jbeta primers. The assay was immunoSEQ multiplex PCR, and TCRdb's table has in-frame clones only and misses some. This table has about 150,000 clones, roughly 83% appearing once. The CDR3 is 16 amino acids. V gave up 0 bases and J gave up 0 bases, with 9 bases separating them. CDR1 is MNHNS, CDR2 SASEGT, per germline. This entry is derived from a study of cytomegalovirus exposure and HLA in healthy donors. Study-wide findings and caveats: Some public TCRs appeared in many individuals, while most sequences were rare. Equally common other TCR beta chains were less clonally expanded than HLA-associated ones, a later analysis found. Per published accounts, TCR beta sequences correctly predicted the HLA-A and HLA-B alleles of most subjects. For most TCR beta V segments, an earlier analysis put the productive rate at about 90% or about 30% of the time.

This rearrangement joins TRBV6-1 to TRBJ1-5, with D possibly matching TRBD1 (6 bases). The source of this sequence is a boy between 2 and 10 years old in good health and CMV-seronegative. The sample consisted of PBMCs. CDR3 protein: CASSEAGQFSNQPQHF. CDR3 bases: TGTGCCAGCAGTGAAGCCGGACAGTTTAGCAATCAGCCCCAGCATTTT.